Each of the 14 T cell receptor beta chains below was sequenced from the same sample in a study of molecular identifiers for immune sequencing clone quantification. Using its own MiXCR run on the PCR reads, TCRdb lists one record per CDR3 protein. The data hold approximately 550,000 distinct CDR3 sequences, with roughly 23% observed a single time. The specimen sequenced was naive CD8+ T cells from blood, with Jurkat cell RNA spiked in. Subset noted: FACS-sorted CD8+CD4-CCR7+CD45RA+ naive T cells. Receptors were obtained from a human donor in good health. Some libraries in this study had Jurkat cell RNA spiked in.

This clonotype was picked up many times. The V and J genes are TRBV7-2 and TRBJ2-7; 7 bases line up with TRBD2. The germline gives CDR1 SGHTA, CDR2 FQGNSA. The junction had 9 bases not matched to a gene; V was cut back by 4 bases and J by 3 bases. The CDR3 length is 15 residues. CDR3 region: CASSSPLRGCYEQYF. CDR3 DNA sequence: TGTGCCAGCAGCTCTCCCTTGCGGGGGTGCTACGAGCAGTACTTC.

The sample holds a few counts of this clonotype. V and J are TRBV6-2 or TRBV6-3 and TRBJ1-5; no clear D gene. V gave up 4 bases and J gave up 4 bases, with 11 bases separating them. The germline CDR1 and CDR2 sequences are MNHEY and SVGEGT. The CDR3 loop spans 14 amino acids. The CDR3 protein is CASSSGSLNQPQHF. For the CDR3, the DNA is TGTGCCAGCAGTTCCGGGTCCCTTAATCAGCCCCAGCATTTT.

A remark on this clonotype: This may stem from a read error, because a much larger clone lies one nucleotide away. V is TRBV11-2 and J is TRBJ2-3, with 9 bases that match TRBD1. From germline, CDR1 is SGHAT and CDR2 FQNNGV. This CDR3 has 16 residues. The CDR3 DNA follows: TGTGTCAGCAGAACTCCGGGGACAGGGTCCGCAGATACGCAGTATTTT. This encodes CVSRTPGTGSADTQYF. Looking up the rest from reference TRBV11-2 and TRBJ2-3 gives the full variable domain: EAGVAQSPRYKIIEKRQSVAFWCNPISGHATLYWYQQILGQGPKLLIQFQNNGVVDDSQLPKDRFSAERLKGVDSTLKIQPAKLEDSAVYLCVSRTPGTGSADTQYFGPGTRLTVL.

A word on this clonotype: A single base separates this from a much larger clone, so it may be a read error. V usage is TRBV25-1 and J usage is TRBJ2-7; D remains ambiguous. The CDR3 consists of 14 residues. Germline V gene data show CDR1 as MGHDK and CDR2 as SYGVNS. Trimming cost V 3 bases and J 0 bases, with 9 bases left between them. CDR3 coding DNA: TGTGCCAGCAGTGACTTGCCCTACTCCTACGAGCAGTACTTC. Encoded protein: CASSDLPYSYEQYF.

On this clonotype: Just one base apart from a much larger clone, this may be a read error. V is TRBV12-3 or TRBV12-4 and J is TRBJ2-1; maybe TRBD2 (5 bases). There are 12 residues in the CDR3. In DNA form, the CDR3 reads TGTGCCAGCAGTTGGGAATCTAGCCTGTTGCTCTTC. Encoded protein: CASSWESSLLLF.

This clonotype has just a few counts. The DNA of the CDR3 is TGTGCCAGTAGTAACAGGGAAACCGGGGAGCTGTTTTTT. Residues: CASSNRETGELFF. The chain carries TRBV19 and TRBJ2-2, with a possible D match to TRBD1 (6 bases). V lost 4 bases, J lost 5 bases, and 8 bases lay in between. Germline lookup yields CDR1 LNHDA and CDR2 SQIVND (reference sequence). The CDR3 spans 13 residues.

This clonotype was observed many times. The V and J genes are TRBV7-2 and TRBJ2-7; no firm D call. The V and J ends lost 5 bases and 2 bases respectively, with 10 bases between them. Germline CDR1 SGHTA, CDR2 FQGNSA. The CDR3 covers 13 residues. The CDR3 sequence: CASSRSRTYEQYF. The CDR3 DNA sequence: TGTGCCAGCAGCCGGTCCAGGACCTACGAGCAGTACTTC.

This clonotype has just a few counts. The rearrangement links TRBV19 to TRBJ2-7; 7 bases are shared with TRBD2. The J segment lost 2 bases and the V segment lost 4 bases, leaving 14 bases of the junction unmatched. The CDR3 totals 17 residues. In germline, CDR1 is LNHDA, CDR2 SQIVND (reference sequence). This CDR3 is CASSNIGAAGVAYEQYF. As DNA, the CDR3 is TGTGCCAGTAGTAACATCGGGGCGGCGGGAGTGGCCTACGAGCAGTACTTC.

The chain combines TRBV7-9 with TRBJ1-4; the D is unclear. Germline CDR1 reads SEHNR; CDR2 reads FQNEAQ (reference sequence). V gave up 8 bases and J gave up 6 bases, with 19 bases separating them. The CDR3 loop spans 15 amino acids. The CDR3 nucleotides are TGTGCCAGCGGCTCTGGGCCGGGAGACGATGAAAAACTGTTTTTT. Translated: CASGSGPGDDEKLFF.

This clonotype has at least ten counts. V and J are TRBV29-1 and TRBJ2-3, with 7 nucleotides matching TRBD1. Unmatched junction bases numbered 1, after V lost 6 bases and J lost 1 base. Germline V lookup: CDR1 SQVTM, CDR2 ANQGSEA. The CDR3 totals 12 residues. CDR3 loop: CSVTGGTDTQYF. The DNA for the CDR3 is TGCAGCGTCACAGGGGGCACAGATACGCAGTATTTT.

This clonotype was picked up many times. This chain connects TRBV27 to TRBJ1-4; D ambiguous. The CDR3 length is 14 residues. V was clipped by 0 bases and J by 4 bases, with 6 bases between them. Germline V gene lookup returns CDR1 MNHEY and CDR2 SMNVEV (reference sequence). CDR3 nucleotide sequence: TGTGCCAGCAGTTTATCGTCGGGTAATGAAAAACTGTTTTTT. Protein: CASSLSSGNEKLFF.

This clonotype was counted many times. The chain links TRBV7-9 to TRBJ2-7; 8 nucleotides match TRBD1. In germline, CDR1 is SEHNR, CDR2 FQNEAQ (reference sequence). V was clipped by 2 bases and J by 2 bases; unmatched bases: 11. This CDR3 contains 17 residues. The CDR3 DNA reads TGTGCCAGCAGCTTATTACTAGACAGGGGAGTTGCCTACGAGCAGTACTTC. It codes for CASSLLLDRGVAYEQYF.

A remark on this clonotype: This may come from a read error, since a much larger clone is one base off. The chain joins TRBV9 to TRBJ2-3; TRBD2 agrees at 10 bases. This CDR3 has 18 residues. CDR1 is SGDLS, CDR2 YYNGEE, per germline. Trimming at V came to 3 bases and at J to 6 bases, leaving 16 bases not matched to a gene. The CDR3 DNA is TGTGCCAGCAGCGCCACCGTTAGTGCTAGCGGGGGATGGGATACGCAGTATTTT. Encoded protein: CASSATVSASGGWDTQYF.

This clonotype was found many times. The rearrangement joins TRBV4-2 to TRBJ2-7; D is undetermined. The ends were cut back, 1 base at V and 0 bases at J, with 7 bases in the middle. This CDR3 is 14 amino acids long. In germline, CDR1 is LGHNA, CDR2 YNFKEQ. The CDR3 DNA reads as TGTGCCAGCAGCCAAGTCGTTAGCTCCTACGAGCAGTACTTC. Translation gives CASSQVVSSYEQYF.